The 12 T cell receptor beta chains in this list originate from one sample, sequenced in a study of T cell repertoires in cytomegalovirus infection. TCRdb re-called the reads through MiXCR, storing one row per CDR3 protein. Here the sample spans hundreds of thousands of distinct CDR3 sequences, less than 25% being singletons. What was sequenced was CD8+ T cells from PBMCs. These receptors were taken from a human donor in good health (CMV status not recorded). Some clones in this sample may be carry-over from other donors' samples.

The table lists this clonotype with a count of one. CDR3 protein: CASNMLKDFRGSYGYTF. CDR3 coding DNA: TGTGCCAGCAACATGCTTAAGGATTTTCGGGGCAGCTATGGCTACACCTTC. The chain combines TRBV13 with TRBJ1-2, with D possibly being TRBD1 (5 bases). The germline V gene has CDR1 PRHDT and CDR2 FYEKMQ (reference sequence). V lost 7 bases, J lost 4 bases, and 25 bases lay in between. The CDR3 is 17 amino acids.

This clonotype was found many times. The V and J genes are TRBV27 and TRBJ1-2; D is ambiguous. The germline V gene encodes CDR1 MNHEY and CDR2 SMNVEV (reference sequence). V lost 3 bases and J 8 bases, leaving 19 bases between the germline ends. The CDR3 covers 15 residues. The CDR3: CASSFAGPTIGGYTF. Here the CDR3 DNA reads TGTGCCAGCAGTTTCGCAGGACCAACCATAGGGGGCTACACCTTC.

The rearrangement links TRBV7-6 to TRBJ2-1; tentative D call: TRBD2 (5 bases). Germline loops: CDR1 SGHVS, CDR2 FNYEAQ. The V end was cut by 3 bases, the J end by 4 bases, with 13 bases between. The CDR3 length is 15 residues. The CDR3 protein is CASSFKSSAYNEQFF. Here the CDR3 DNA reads TGTGCCAGCAGCTTTAAAAGTAGCGCTTACAATGAGCAGTTCTTC.

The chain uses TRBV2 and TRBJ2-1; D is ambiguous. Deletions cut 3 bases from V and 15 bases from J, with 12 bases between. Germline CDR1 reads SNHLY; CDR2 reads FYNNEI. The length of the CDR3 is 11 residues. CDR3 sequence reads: CASSDNFPGFF. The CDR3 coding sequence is TGTGCCAGCAGTGACAACTTCCCGGGGTTCTTC.

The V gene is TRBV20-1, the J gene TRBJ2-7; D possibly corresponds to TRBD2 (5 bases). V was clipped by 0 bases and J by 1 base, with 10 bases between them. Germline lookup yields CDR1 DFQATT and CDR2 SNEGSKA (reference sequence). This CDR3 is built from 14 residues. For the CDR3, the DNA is TGCAGTGCTAGAGATCGGGGTCGGTCCTACGAGCAGTACGTC. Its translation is CSARDRGRSYEQYV.

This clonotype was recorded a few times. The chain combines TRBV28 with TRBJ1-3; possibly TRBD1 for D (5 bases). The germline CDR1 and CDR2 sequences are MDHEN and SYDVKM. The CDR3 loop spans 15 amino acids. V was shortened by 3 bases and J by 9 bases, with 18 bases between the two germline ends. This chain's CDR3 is CASSFRGTLGVTIYF. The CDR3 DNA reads TGTGCCAGCAGTTTTCGCGGGACTTTGGGAGTCACCATATATTTT.

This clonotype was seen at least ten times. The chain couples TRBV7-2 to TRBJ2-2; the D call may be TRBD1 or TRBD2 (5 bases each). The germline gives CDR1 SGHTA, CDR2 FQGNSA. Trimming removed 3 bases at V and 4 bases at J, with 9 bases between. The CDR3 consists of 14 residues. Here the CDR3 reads CASSFWGSTGELFF. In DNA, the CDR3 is TGTGCCAGCAGCTTTTGGGGGTCCACCGGGGAGCTGTTTTTT.

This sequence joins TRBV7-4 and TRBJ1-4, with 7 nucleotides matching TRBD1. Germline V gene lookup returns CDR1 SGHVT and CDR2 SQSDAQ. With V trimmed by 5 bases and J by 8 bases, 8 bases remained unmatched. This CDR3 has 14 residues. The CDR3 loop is CASSRDSPSEKLFF. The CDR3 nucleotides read TGTGCCAGCAGCCGGGACAGCCCCTCCGAAAAACTGTTTTTT.

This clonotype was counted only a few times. The CDR3 DNA follows: TGTGCCAGCAGCCAACAGGCTGAAGCTTTCTTT. It specifies CASSQQAEAFF. This chain connects TRBV7-9 to TRBJ1-1; D is possibly TRBD1 (5 bases). Germline V lookup: CDR1 SEHNR, CDR2 FQNEAQ (reference sequence). The germline V and J ends were trimmed by 5 bases and 6 bases, with 7 bases remaining between them. The CDR3 contains 11 residues.

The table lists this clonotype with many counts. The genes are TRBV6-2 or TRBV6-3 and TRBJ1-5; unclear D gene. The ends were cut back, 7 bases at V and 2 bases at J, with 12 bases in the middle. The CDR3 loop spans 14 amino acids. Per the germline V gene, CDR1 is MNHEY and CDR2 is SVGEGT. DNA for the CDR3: TGTGCCAGCACCGTAGGTCACGGCAATCAGCCCCAGCATTTT. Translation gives CASTVGHGNQPQHF.

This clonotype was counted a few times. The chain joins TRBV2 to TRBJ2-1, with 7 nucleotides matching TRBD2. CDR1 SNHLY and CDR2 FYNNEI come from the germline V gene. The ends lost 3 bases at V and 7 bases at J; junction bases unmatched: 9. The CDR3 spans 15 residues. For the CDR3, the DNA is TGTGCCAGCAGTGAGAGAAGCGGGGTACGGAATGAGCAGTTCTTC. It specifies CASSERSGVRNEQFF.

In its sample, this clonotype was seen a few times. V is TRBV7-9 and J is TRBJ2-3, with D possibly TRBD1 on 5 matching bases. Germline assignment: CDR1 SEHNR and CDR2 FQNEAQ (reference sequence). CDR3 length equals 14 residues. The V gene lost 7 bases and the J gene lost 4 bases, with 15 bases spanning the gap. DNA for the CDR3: TGTGCCAGCATCCCACCCCAGGGTCCAGATACGCAGTATTTT. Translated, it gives CASIPPQGPDTQYF.